This entry features one T cell receptor beta chain sequence. Germline V gives CDR1 LNHDA, CDR2 SQIVND (reference sequence). The V gene lost 5 bases and the J gene lost 7 bases, with 17 bases spanning the gap. CDR3 length: 14 residues. This entry comes from a study of blood T cell repertoires in COVID-19. Clones were read by immunoSEQ multiplex PCR, and TCRdb kept only the in-frame ones, dropping some. This table holds approximately 350,000 clones, 80% to 90% found once. The chain is built from TRBV19 and TRBJ1-1; perhaps TRBD1 as D (5 bases). Sequences were obtained from peripheral blood. The origin of this receptor is a woman aged 60 to 75 with COVID-19, enrolled during active disease. CDR3 region: CASSLGHGVGEAFF. The CDR3, as DNA: TGTGCCAGTAGTTTAGGACACGGCGTCGGTGAAGCTTTCTTT.